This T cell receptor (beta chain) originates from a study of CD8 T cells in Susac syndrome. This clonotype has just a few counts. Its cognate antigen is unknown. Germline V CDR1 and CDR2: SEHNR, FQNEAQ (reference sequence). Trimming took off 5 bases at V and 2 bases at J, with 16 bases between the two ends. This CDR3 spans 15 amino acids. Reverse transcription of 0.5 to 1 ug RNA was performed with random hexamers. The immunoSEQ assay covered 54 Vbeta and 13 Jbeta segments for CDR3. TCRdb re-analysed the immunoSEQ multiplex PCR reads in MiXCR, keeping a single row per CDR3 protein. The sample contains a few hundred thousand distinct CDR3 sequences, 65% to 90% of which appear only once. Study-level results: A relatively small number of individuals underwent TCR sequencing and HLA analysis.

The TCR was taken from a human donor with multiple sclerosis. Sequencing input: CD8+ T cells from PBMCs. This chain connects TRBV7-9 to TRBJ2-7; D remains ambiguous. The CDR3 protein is CASSAILGQTYEQYF. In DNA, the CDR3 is TGTGCCAGCAGCGCCATCCTAGGGCAGACCTACGAGCAGTACTTC. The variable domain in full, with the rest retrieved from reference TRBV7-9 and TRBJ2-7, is DTGVSQNPRHKITKRGQNVTFRCDPISEHNRLYWYRQTLGQGPEFLTYFQNEAQLEKSRLLSDRFSAERPKGSFSTLEIQRTEQGDSAMYLCASSAILGQTYEQYFGPGTRLTVT.